This T cell receptor beta chain was recorded in a study of blood T cell repertoires in COVID-19. About the study: Collection of acute and convalescent COVID-19 samples took place in the United States, Italy and Spain. Sources were T cells, B-cell-depleted T cells, or PBMCs; the material itself was cDNA or gDNA.

The V gene end was trimmed by 7 bases and the J gene end by 4 bases; junction bases not matched to a gene: 8. The CDR3 is made up of 13 amino acids. Germline V gene lookup returns CDR1 SQVTM and CDR2 ANQGSEA. Authors' analysis steps: Reference gene primers were amplified, and this amplification served to estimate nucleated cell counts. The data were produced by immunoSEQ multiplex PCR, yet TCRdb's version contains in-frame clones alone and is incomplete. Clone size and the V and J calls come from that table; the DNA yielded D and trimming. The data show fewer than 20,000 clones, 91% seen once. Material: peripheral blood. The clonotype was recovered from a human donor in a cohort sampled during active COVID-19. The genes are TRBV29-1 and TRBJ2-5; 8 bases line up with TRBD1. The CDR3 DNA sequence: TGCAGCGCCCGGACAGGGCTAGGAGAGACCCAGTACTTC. Amino acids: CSARTGLGETQYF.